Here is one T cell receptor beta chain with its context. Its antigen is currently unknown. This sample stems from a study of cytomegalovirus exposure and HLA in healthy donors. General study points: Presence/absence analyses supposed approximately even sequencing depth among donors.

A multiplex PCR was run with 60 Vbeta primers and 13 Jbeta primers. Clones were sequenced by immunoSEQ multiplex PCR, and TCRdb holds only the in-frame ones, with some missing. The sample lists about 250,000 clones; around two thirds were seen once. This CDR3 is 16 amino acids long. The trim removed 5 bases at V and 5 bases at J, leaving 10 bases unmatched. Germline-derived CDR1 and CDR2 are SEHNR and FQNEAQ (reference sequence). The rearrangement joins TRBV7-9 to TRBJ1-2, with 11 bases matching TRBD1. Sequencing input: PBMCs. The receptor's source is a female donor in good health and CMV-seronegative. The CDR3 reads CASSPVSGQGEYGYTF. The CDR3 DNA sequence: TGTGCCAGCAGCCCGGTGTCGGGACAGGGGGAATATGGCTACACCTTC.